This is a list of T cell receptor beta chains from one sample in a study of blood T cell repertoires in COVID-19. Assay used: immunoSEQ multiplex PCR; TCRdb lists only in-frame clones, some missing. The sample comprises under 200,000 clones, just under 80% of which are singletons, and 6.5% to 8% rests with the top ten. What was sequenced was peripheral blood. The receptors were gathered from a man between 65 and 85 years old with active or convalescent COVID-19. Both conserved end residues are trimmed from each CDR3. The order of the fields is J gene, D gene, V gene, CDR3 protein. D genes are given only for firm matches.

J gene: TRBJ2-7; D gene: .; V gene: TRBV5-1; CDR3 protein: ASSDGGTGVSEQY
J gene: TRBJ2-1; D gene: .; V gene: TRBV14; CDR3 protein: ASSQPTLAYSSYNEQF
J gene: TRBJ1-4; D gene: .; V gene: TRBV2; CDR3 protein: ASSVQGGTNEKLF
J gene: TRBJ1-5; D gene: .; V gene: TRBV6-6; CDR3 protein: ASTTSGDSNQPQH
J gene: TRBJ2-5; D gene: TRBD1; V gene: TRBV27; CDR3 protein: ASSSTRGLLGLGTQY
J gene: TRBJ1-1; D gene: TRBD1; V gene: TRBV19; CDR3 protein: ASSRDRGTTEAF
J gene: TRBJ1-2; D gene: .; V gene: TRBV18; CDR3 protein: ASSPEAHYGYT
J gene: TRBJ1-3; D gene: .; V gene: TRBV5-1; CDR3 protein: ASSLPGSGNTIY
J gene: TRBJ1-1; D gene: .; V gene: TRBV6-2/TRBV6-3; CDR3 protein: ASSSRVNTEAF
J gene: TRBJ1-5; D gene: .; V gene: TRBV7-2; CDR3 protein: ASSLADRNQPQH
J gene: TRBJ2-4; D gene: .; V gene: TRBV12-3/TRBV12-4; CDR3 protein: ASSFSKNIQY
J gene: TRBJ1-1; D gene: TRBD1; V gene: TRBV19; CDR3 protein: ASSPAQGALSEAF
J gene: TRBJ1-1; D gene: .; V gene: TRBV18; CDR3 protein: ASSPYVSTEAF
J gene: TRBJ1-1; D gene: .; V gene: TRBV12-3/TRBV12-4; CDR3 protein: ASREQRNTEAF
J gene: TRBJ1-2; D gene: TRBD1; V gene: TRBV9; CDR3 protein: ASSQRQGGLSGYT
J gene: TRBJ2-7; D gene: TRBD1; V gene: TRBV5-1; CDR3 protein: ASSSGQTTYEQY
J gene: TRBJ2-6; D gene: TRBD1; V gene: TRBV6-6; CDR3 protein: ASSLRGGQGYSGANVLT
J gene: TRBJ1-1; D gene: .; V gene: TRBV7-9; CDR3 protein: ASSLAGGRTEAF
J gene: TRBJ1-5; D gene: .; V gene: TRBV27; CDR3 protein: ASSWAGNQPQH
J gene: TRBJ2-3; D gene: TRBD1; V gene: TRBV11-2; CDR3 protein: ASSGGQATDTQY
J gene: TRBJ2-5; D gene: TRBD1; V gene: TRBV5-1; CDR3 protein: ASMITGQGIETQY
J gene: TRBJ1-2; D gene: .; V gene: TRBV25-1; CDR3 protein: ASSRGRDYT
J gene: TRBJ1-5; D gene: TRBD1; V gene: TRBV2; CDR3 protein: ASSGGTGGDHQPQH
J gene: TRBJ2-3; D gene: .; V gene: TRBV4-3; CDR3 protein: ASSPTGADTQY
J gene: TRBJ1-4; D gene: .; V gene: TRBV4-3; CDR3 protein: ASSQGGAGEKLF
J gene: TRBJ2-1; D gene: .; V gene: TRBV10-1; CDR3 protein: ASSGGSRDYYNEQF
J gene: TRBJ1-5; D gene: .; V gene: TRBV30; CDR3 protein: AWNTGSDQPQH
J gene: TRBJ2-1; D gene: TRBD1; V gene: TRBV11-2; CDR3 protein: ASSLGGTGGGNEQF
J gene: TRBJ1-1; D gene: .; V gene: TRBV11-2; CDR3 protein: ASSRLKGAGAAF
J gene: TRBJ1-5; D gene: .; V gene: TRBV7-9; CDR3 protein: ASSLGRDHQPQH
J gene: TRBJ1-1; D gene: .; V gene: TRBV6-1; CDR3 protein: ASSDLQVFTEAF
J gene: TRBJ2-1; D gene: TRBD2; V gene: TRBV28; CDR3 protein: ASTQALAGGYNEQF
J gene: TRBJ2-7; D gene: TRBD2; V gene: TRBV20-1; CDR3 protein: SASSAGLPTSGDYEQY
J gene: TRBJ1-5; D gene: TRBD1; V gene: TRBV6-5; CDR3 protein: ASRRTGAGQPQH
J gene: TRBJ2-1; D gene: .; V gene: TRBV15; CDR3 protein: ATSRDKIGNEQF
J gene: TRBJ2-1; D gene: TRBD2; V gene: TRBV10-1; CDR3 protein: ASSEREGPYEQF
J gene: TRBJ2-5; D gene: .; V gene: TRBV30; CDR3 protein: AWSVGQSETQY
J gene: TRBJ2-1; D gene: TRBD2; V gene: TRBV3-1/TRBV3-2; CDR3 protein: ASSQAGGGYNEQF
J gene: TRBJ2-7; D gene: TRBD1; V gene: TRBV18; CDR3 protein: ASSPRDSSYEQY
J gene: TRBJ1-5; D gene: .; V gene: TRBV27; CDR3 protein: ASSQGVSWQPQH
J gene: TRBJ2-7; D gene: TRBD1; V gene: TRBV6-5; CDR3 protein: ASRNRDSYEQY
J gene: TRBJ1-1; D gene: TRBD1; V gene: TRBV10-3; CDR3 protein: ALQGQGTNTEAF